The clone carrying this T cell receptor beta chain has ten or more counts. Antigen: not known. The data belong to a study of T cells after yellow fever vaccination. Overall study: Fractions of limited cellularity were prepared by means of SMART-Seq v4 Ultra Low Input.

The CDR3 contains 13 residues. Deletions cut 5 bases from V and 5 bases from J, with 13 bases between. In germline, CDR1 is KGHSH, CDR2 LQKENI. Regarding the study as a whole: Contamination by abundant bulk-population clonotypes could be present in FACS-sorted repertoires. In post-booster samples, most primary-vaccination clones reappeared (about 95% CD4, 88% CD8).

A 5'RACE template-switching step, the method used to make TCR cDNA, added a universal primer site and UMIs. TCRdb re-called the 5' RACE reads with MiXCR, one entry per CDR3 protein. The repertoire includes more than 95,000 distinct CDR3 sequences, about 7.8% of them detected once, and 2.5% to 3.5% sits in the top ten. V and J are TRBV18 and TRBJ2-7; D might be TRBD1 (6 bases). The sequence derives from a man aged 18-30 years who received the YFV17D yellow fever vaccine. Specimen: CD4+ T cells sorted from PBMCs, collected roughly 45 days after the first yellow fever vaccination. Written as DNA, the CDR3 is TGTGCCAGCTCATCGGCAGGGGCGAACGAGCAGTACTTC. Its protein product is CASSSAGANEQYF.